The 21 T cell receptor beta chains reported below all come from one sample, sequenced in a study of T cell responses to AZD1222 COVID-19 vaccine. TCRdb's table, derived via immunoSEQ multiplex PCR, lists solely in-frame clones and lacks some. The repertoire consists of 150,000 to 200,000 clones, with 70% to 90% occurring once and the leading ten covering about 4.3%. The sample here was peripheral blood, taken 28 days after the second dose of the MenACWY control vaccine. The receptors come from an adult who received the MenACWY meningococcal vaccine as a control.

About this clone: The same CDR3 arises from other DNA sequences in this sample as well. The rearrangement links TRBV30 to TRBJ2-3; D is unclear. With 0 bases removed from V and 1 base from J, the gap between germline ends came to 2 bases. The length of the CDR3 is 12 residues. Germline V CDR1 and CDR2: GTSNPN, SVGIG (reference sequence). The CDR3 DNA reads TGTGCCTGGAGTGTTCGCACAGATACGCAGTATTTT. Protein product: CAWSVRTDTQYF.

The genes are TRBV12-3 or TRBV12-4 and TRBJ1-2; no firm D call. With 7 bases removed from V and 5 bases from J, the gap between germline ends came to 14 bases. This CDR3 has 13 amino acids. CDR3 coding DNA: TGTGCCAGCAAAGGAGAGGGCTGGTATGGCTACACCTTC. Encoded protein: CASKGEGWYGYTF.

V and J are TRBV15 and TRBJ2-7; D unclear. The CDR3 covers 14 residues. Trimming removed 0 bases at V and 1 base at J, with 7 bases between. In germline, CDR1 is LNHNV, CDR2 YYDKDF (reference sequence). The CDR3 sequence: CATSRDLSSYEQYF. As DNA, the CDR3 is TGTGCCACCAGCAGAGATTTGTCTTCCTACGAGCAGTACTTC.

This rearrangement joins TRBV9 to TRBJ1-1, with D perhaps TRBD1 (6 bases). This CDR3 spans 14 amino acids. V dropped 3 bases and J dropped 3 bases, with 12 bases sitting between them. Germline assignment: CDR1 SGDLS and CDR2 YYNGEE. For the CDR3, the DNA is TGTGCCAGCAGCGAGTTCAAGGGGGACACTGAAGCTTTCTTT. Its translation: CASSEFKGDTEAFF.

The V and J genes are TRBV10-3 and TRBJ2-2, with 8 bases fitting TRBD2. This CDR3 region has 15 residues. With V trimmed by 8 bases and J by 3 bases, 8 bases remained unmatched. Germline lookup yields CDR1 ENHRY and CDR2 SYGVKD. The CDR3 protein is CAIPRVAGHTGELFF. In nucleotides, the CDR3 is TGTGCCATCCCTCGTGTAGCGGGACACACCGGGGAGCTGTTTTTT.

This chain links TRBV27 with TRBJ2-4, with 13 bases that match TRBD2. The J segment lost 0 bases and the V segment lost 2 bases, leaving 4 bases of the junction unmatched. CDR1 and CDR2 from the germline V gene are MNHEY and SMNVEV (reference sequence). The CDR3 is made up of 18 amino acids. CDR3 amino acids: CASSLRLAGGPAKNIQYF. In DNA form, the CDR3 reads TGTGCCAGCAGTTTAAGACTAGCGGGAGGACCAGCCAAAAACATTCAGTACTTC.

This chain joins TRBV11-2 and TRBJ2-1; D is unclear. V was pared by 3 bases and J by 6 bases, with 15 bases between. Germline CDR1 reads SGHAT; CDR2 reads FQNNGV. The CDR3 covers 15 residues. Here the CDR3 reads CASSFFGQVGNEQFF. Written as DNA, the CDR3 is TGTGCCAGCAGCTTCTTTGGGCAGGTGGGCAATGAGCAGTTCTTC. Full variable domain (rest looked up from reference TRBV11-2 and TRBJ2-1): EAGVAQSPRYKIIEKRQSVAFWCNPISGHATLYWYQQILGQGPKLLIQFQNNGVVDDSQLPKDRFSAERLKGVDSTLKIQPAKLEDSAVYLCASSFFGQVGNEQFFGPGTRLTVL.

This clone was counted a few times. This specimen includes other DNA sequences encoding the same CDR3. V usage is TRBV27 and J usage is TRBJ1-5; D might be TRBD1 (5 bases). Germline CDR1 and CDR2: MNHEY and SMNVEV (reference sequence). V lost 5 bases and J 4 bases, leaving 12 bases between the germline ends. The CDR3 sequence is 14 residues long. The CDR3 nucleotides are TGTGCCAGCAGTCCGGGACGGTTGAATCAGCCCCAGCATTTT. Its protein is CASSPGRLNQPQHF.

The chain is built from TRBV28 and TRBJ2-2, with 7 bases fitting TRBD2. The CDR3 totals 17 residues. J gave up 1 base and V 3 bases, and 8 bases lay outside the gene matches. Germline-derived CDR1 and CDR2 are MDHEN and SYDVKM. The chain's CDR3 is CASSFYEAGVNTGELFF. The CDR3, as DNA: TGTGCCAGCAGTTTTTATGAGGCGGGAGTGAACACCGGGGAGCTGTTTTTT.

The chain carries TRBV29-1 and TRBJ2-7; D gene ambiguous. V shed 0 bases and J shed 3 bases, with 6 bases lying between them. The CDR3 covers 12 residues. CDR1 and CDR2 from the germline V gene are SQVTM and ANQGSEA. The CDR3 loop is CSVEEPSYEQYF. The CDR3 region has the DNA TGCAGCGTTGAAGAACCTAGCTACGAGCAGTACTTC.

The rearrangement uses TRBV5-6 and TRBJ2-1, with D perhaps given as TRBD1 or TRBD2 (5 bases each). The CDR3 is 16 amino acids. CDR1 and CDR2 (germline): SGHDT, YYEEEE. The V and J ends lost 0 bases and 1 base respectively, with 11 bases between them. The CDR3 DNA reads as TGTGCCAGCAGCTTGGATGAGGGGCCGTCCTACAATGAGCAGTTCTTC. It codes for CASSLDEGPSYNEQFF.

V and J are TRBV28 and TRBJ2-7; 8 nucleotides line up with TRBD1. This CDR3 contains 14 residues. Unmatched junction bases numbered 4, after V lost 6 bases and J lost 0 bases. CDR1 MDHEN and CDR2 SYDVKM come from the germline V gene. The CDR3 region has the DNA TGTGCCAGCAGGACGACAGGGGTCTCCTACGAGCAGTACTTC. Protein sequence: CASRTTGVSYEQYF.

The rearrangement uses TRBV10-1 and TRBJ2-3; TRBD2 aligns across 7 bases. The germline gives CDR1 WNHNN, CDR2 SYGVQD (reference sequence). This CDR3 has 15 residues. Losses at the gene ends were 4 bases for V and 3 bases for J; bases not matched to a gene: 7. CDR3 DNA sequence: TGCGCCAGCAGTGCTCTAGCGGAGATAACAGATACGCAGTATTTT. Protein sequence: CASSALAEITDTQYF.

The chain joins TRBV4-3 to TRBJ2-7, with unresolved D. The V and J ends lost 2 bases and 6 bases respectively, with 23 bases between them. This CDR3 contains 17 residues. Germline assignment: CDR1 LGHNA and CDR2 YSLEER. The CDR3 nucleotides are TGCGCCAGCAGCCAACTCAACGGTGGCAGCCCGGATCCCGAGCAGTACTTC. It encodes CASSQLNGGSPDPEQYF.

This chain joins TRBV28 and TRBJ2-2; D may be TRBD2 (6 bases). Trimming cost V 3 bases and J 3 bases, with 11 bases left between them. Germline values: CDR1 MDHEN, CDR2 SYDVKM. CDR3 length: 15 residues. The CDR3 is CASSFGGGYTGELFF. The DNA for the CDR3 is TGTGCCAGCAGTTTTGGGGGAGGTTACACCGGGGAGCTGTTTTTT. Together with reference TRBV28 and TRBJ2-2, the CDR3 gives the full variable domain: DVKVTQSSRYLVKRTGEKVFLECVQDMDHENMFWYRQDPGLGLRLIYFSYDVKMKEKGDIPEGYSVSREKKERFSLILESASTNQTSMYLCASSFGGGYTGELFFGEGSRLTVL.

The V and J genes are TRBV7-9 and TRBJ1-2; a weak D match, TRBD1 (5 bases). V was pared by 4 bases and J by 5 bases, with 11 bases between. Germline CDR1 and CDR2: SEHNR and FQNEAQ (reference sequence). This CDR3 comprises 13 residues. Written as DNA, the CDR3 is TGTGCCAGCAGCTCAGGGACTCCGTATGGCTACACCTTC. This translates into CASSSGTPYGYTF.

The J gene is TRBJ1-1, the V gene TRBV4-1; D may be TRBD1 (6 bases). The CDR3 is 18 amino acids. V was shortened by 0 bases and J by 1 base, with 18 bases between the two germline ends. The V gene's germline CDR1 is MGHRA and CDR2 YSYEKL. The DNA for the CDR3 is TGCGCCAGCAGCCAAGATAGAATGGACAGTAATCGGAACACTGAAGCTTTCTTT. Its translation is CASSQDRMDSNRNTEAFF.

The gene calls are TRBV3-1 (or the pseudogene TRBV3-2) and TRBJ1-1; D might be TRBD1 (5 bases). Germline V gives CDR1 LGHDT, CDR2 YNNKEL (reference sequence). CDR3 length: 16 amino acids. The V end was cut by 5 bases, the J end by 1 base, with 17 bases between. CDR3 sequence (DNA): TGTGCCAGCAGCACGCGTCTACCGAGGGGGAACACTGAAGCTTTCTTT. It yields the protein CASSTRLPRGNTEAFF.

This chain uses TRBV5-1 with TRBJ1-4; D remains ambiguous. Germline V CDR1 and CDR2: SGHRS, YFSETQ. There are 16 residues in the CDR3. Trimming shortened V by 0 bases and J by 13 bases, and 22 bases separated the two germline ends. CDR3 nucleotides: TGCGCCAGCAGCTTGGCGGGATATAGGGAAGGTTTGGGACTGTTTTTT. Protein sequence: CASSLAGYREGLGLFF.

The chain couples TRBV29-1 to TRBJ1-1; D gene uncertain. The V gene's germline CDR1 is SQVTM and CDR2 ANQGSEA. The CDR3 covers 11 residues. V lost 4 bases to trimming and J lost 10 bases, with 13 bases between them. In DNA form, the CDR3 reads TGCAGCGTTGCTTTATGGTGGATAGCTTTCTTT. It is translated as CSVALWWIAFF.

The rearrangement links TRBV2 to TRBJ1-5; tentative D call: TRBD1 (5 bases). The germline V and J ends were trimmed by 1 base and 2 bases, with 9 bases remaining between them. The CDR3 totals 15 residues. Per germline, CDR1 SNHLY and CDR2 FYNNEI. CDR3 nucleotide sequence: TGTGCCAGCAGTGAAGTTATAGGGGGCAATCAGCCCCAGCATTTT. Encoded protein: CASSEVIGGNQPQHF.